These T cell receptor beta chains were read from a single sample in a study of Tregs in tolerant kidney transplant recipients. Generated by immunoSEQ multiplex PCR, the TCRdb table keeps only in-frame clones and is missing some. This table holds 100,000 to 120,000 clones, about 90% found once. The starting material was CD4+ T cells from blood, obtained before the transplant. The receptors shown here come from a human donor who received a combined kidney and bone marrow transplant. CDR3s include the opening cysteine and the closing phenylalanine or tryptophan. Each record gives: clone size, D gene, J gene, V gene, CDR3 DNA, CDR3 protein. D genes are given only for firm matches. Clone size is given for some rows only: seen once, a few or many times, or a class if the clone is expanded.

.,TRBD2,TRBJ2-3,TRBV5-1,TGCGCCAGCAGCTTTCTAGCGGGGGGGAGCACAGATACGCAGTATTTT,CASSFLAGGSTDTQYF
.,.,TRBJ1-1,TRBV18,TGTGCCAGCTCCCTCGTGCGGGGCACTGAAGCTTTCTTT,CASSLVRGTEAFF
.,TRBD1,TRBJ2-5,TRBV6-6,TGTGCCAGCAGTTCCGGGACAGGTCCGAAGCCACAGTACTTC,CASSSGTGPKPQYF
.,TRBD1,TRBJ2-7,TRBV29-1,TGCAGCGTTGCCCGGGACAGGGAGGGGTACGAGCAGTACTTC,CSVARDREGYEQYF
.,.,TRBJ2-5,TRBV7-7,TGTGCCAGCAGCCGCCCCGGGACTCAAGAGACCCAGTACTTC,CASSRPGTQETQYF
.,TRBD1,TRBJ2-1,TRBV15,TGTGCCACCAGCAGGGGACAGGGGGCAAGGGAGCAGTTCTTC,CATSRGQGAREQFF
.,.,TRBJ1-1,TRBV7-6,TGTGCCAGCAGCTTAGCGTGGGGGGGTGGGTTCACTGAAGCTTTCTTT,CASSLAWGGGFTEAFF
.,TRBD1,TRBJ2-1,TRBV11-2,TGTGCCAGCAGCTCGCGGACAGGTCGGACCGTCAATGAGCAGTTCTTC,CASSSRTGRTVNEQFF
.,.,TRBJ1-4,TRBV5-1,TGCGCCAGCAGCTTGGGGCCGATTGCAACTAATGAAAAACTGTTTTTT,CASSLGPIATNEKLFF
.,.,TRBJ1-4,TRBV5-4,TGTGCCAGCAGCTTTGGCGGGCGCGGTAATGAAAAACTGTTTTTT,CASSFGGRGNEKLFF
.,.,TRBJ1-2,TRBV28,TGTGCCAGCAGTATGGGAGGGGGGACCTATGGCTACACCTTC,CASSMGGGTYGYTF
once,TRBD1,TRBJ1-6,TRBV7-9,TGTGCCAGCAGCTCCCTCAGGGGGCTCGATTCACCCCTCCACTTT,CASSSLRGLDSPLHF
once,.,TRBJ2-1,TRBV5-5,TGTGCCAGCAGCTTTCAAAGCGTCAATGAGCAGTTCTTC,CASSFQSVNEQFF
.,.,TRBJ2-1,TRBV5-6,TGTGCCAGCAGCTCCTCTCAGCTGGACAGTTACAATGAGCAGTTCTTC,CASSSSQLDSYNEQFF
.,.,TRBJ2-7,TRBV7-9,TGTGCCAGCAGCTTCCGGGACGAGCAGTACTTC,CASSFRDEQYF
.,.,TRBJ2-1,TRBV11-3,TGTGCCAGCAGCCAGGGTGCGGGGAGCTACCTTGAGCAGTTCTTC,CASSQGAGSYLEQFF
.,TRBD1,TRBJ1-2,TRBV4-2,TGTGCCAGCAGCCGCGGGACAGGGAACAAGAGCTACACCTTC,CASSRGTGNKSYTF
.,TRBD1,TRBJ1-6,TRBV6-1,TGTGCCAGCAGTGAAGGGGCGTACCGGGACAGGGTGGCTTCACCCCTCCACTTT,CASSEGAYRDRVASPLHF
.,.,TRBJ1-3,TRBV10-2,TGCGCCAGCAATCCGGGAATCTCTGGAAACACCATATATTTT,CASNPGISGNTIYF
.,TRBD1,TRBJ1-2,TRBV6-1,TGTGCAGCCGTCCCCCCGGGACAGGGTTACAAGGGCTACACCTTC,CAAVPPGQGYKGYTF
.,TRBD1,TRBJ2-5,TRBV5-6,TGTGCCAGCAGCCAGGACAGGCTTGCCGAGACCCAGTACTTC,CASSQDRLAETQYF
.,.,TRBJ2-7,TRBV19,TGTGCCAGTAGTATGCGATCTCCCGGTTCCTACGAGCAGTACTTC,CASSMRSPGSYEQYF
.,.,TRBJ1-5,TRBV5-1,TGCGCCAGCAGCTTCGGGTATAGCAATCAGCCCCAGCATTTT,CASSFGYSNQPQHF